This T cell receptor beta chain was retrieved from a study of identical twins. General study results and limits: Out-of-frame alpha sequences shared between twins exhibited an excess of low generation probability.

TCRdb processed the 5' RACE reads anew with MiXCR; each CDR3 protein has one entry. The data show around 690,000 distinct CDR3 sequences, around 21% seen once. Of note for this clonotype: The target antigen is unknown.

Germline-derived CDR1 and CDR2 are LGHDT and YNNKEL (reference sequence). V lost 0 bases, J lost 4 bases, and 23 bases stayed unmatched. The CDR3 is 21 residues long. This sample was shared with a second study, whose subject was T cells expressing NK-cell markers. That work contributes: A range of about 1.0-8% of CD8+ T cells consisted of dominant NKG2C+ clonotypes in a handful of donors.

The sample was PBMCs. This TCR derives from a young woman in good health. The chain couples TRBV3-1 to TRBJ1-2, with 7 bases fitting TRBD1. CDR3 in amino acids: CASSQDSKGQWQSLSGYGYTF. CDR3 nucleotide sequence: TGTGCCAGCAGCCAAGATAGTAAGGGACAGTGGCAATCCCTCTCGGGCTATGGCTACACCTTC. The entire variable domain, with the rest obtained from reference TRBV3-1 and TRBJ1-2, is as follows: DTAVSQTPKYLVTQMGNDKSIKCEQNLGHDTMYWYKQDSKKFLKIMFSYNNKELIINETVPNRFSPKSPDKAHLNLHINSLELGDSAVYFCASSQDSKGQWQSLSGYGYTFGSGTRLTVV.